These T cell receptor beta chains were read from a single sample in a study of blood T cell repertoires in COVID-19. Some clones are missing from TCRdb's copy, which holds only in-frame ones; the method was immunoSEQ multiplex PCR. The sample holds approximately 300,000 clones, about 85% seen once. The specimen was PBMCs or T cells enriched from blood (not recorded which). All receptors derive from a woman younger than 45 who had been exposed to COVID-19. CDR3s include the opening cysteine and the closing phenylalanine or tryptophan. Each record gives: clone size, J gene, V gene, D gene, CDR3 protein, CDR3 DNA. A D gene is named only where the DNA matches it firmly. Rows give clone size only sometimes, using once, few, many, or a class for an expanded clone.

clone_size: -
j_call: TRBJ2-5
v_call: TRBV28
d_call: TRBD2
cdr3_aa: CASRLLSSGGKTQYF
cdr3_nt: TGTGCCAGCAGACTTCTGTCTAGCGGGGGGAAGACCCAGTACTTC

clone_size: -
j_call: TRBJ1-2
v_call: TRBV7-8
d_call: -
cdr3_aa: CASSPPGGFGYGYTF
cdr3_nt: TGTGCCAGCAGCCCCCCCGGGGGGTTTGGATATGGCTACACCTTC

clone_size: -
j_call: TRBJ1-2
v_call: TRBV27
d_call: TRBD1
cdr3_aa: CASRLQGAGMVGYGYTF
cdr3_nt: TGTGCCAGCCGCTTACAGGGGGCCGGAATGGTAGGCTATGGCTACACCTTC

clone_size: -
j_call: TRBJ2-7
v_call: TRBV7-2
d_call: TRBD2
cdr3_aa: CASSLRRTSGSVNEQYF
cdr3_nt: TGTGCCAGCAGCTTACGGAGGACTAGCGGGAGCGTCAACGAGCAGTACTTC

clone_size: -
j_call: TRBJ2-3
v_call: TRBV18
d_call: -
cdr3_aa: CASSPGGVDADTQYF
cdr3_nt: TGTGCCAGCTCACCGGGCGGGGTGGACGCAGATACGCAGTATTTT

clone_size: -
j_call: TRBJ1-1
v_call: TRBV12-3/TRBV12-4
d_call: -
cdr3_aa: CASTLRAGEAFF
cdr3_nt: TGTGCCAGCACCCTGAGGGCGGGAGAAGCTTTCTTT

clone_size: -
j_call: TRBJ1-5
v_call: TRBV2
d_call: -
cdr3_aa: CASSESGVGNQPQHF
cdr3_nt: TGTGCCAGCAGTGAATCGGGGGTGGGCAATCAGCCCCAGCATTTT

clone_size: -
j_call: TRBJ1-4
v_call: TRBV2
d_call: TRBD1
cdr3_aa: CASRSDRGEKLFF
cdr3_nt: TGTGCCAGCAGGAGTGACAGGGGTGAAAAACTGTTTTTT

clone_size: -
j_call: TRBJ1-1
v_call: TRBV28
d_call: -
cdr3_aa: CASSSGAPVRNTEAFF
cdr3_nt: TGTGCCAGCAGTTCAGGGGCGCCGGTCAGGAACACTGAAGCTTTCTTT

clone_size: -
j_call: TRBJ1-2
v_call: TRBV28
d_call: -
cdr3_aa: CASSSRGYGYTF
cdr3_nt: TGTGCCAGCAGCTCGCGGGGCTATGGCTACACCTTC

clone_size: -
j_call: TRBJ1-2
v_call: TRBV6-2/TRBV6-3
d_call: TRBD1
cdr3_aa: CASSYSTGDGYTF
cdr3_nt: TGTGCCAGCAGTTACTCGACAGGGGACGGCTACACCTTC

clone_size: -
j_call: TRBJ2-7
v_call: TRBV3-1/TRBV3-2
d_call: -
cdr3_aa: CASSRRGTYEQYF
cdr3_nt: TGTGCCAGCAGCCGGAGGGGAACCTACGAGCAGTACTTC

clone_size: -
j_call: TRBJ1-5
v_call: TRBV15
d_call: TRBD1
cdr3_aa: CATSRRFGTGSNQPQHF
cdr3_nt: TGTGCCACCAGCAGACGATTCGGGACAGGTAGCAATCAGCCCCAGCATTTT

clone_size: -
j_call: TRBJ1-4
v_call: TRBV19
d_call: -
cdr3_aa: CASTTKRGGRGEKLFF
cdr3_nt: TGTGCCAGTACCACGAAGCGCGGGGGCCGTGGTGAAAAACTGTTTTTT

clone_size: once
j_call: TRBJ2-1
v_call: TRBV5-6
d_call: -
cdr3_aa: CASKGTFEFF
cdr3_nt: TGTGCCAGCAAAGGGACTTTTGAGTTCTTC

clone_size: -
j_call: TRBJ1-3
v_call: TRBV2
d_call: -
cdr3_aa: CASSHRVRGNTIYF
cdr3_nt: TGTGCCAGCAGCCACAGGGTCCGAGGAAACACCATATATTTT

clone_size: -
j_call: TRBJ2-1
v_call: TRBV7-2
d_call: -
cdr3_aa: CASSPWGGMGAYNEQFF
cdr3_nt: TGTGCCAGCAGCCCTTGGGGGGGAATGGGGGCGTACAATGAGCAGTTCTTC

clone_size: -
j_call: TRBJ2-7
v_call: TRBV21-1
d_call: -
cdr3_aa: CVSRGGCLAYEQYF
cdr3_nt: TGTGTTTCTAGGGGGGGGTGCCTAGCCTACGAGCAGTACTTC

clone_size: -
j_call: TRBJ2-5
v_call: TRBV28
d_call: -
cdr3_aa: CASSFVQETQYF
cdr3_nt: TGTGCCAGCAGTTTCGTTCAAGAGACCCAGTACTTC

clone_size: -
j_call: TRBJ1-5
v_call: TRBV11-2
d_call: -
cdr3_aa: CASSLLLRGNQPQHF
cdr3_nt: TGTGCCAGCAGCTTACTCTTACGGGGCAATCAGCCCCAGCATTTT

clone_size: few
j_call: TRBJ1-2
v_call: TRBV5-1
d_call: -
cdr3_aa: CASSGSGELYGYTF
cdr3_nt: TGCGCCAGCAGCGGGTCGGGGGAACTCTATGGCTACACCTTC

clone_size: -
j_call: TRBJ2-1
v_call: TRBV11-2
d_call: TRBD2
cdr3_aa: CASSGLAVRDEQFF
cdr3_nt: TGTGCCAGCAGCGGACTAGCGGTTAGGGATGAGCAGTTCTTC

clone_size: -
j_call: TRBJ1-4
v_call: TRBV2
d_call: -
cdr3_aa: CASSEGRSDLGKLFF
cdr3_nt: TGTGCCAGCAGTGAAGGTCGGTCAGACTTAGGAAAACTGTTTTTT

clone_size: once
j_call: TRBJ2-1
v_call: TRBV11-2
d_call: TRBD2
cdr3_aa: CASSLGTSGSRVSNEQFF
cdr3_nt: TGTGCCAGCAGCCTGGGGACTAGCGGGAGTAGGGTCAGCAATGAGCAGTTCTTC

clone_size: -
j_call: TRBJ2-2
v_call: TRBV11-3
d_call: TRBD2
cdr3_aa: CASSSPGLAGAGELFF
cdr3_nt: TGTGCCAGCAGCTCCCCCGGACTAGCGGGGGCCGGGGAGCTGTTTTTT

clone_size: -
j_call: TRBJ1-1
v_call: TRBV3-1/TRBV3-2
d_call: TRBD1
cdr3_aa: CASSLQGMGTEAFF
cdr3_nt: TGTGCCAGCAGCCTACAGGGGATGGGGACTGAAGCTTTCTTT

clone_size: once
j_call: TRBJ1-3
v_call: TRBV30
d_call: TRBD1
cdr3_aa: CAWRGQGHGNTIYF
cdr3_nt: TGTGCCTGGAGGGGACAGGGGCACGGAAACACCATATATTTT

clone_size: once
j_call: TRBJ2-7
v_call: TRBV6-6
d_call: TRBD2
cdr3_aa: CASRGGLQGSYEQYF
cdr3_nt: TGTGCCAGCAGGGGGGGACTACAAGGGTCCTACGAGCAGTACTTC

clone_size: -
j_call: TRBJ2-2
v_call: TRBV7-8
d_call: TRBD1
cdr3_aa: CASSLGQGRTGELFF
cdr3_nt: TGTGCCAGCAGCTTAGGACAGGGCCGAACCGGGGAGCTGTTTTTT

clone_size: -
j_call: TRBJ1-1
v_call: TRBV10-3
d_call: -
cdr3_aa: CAISGGQSVGTEAFF
cdr3_nt: TGTGCCATCAGTGGTGGACAATCGGTGGGCACTGAAGCTTTCTTT

clone_size: -
j_call: TRBJ2-5
v_call: TRBV24-1
d_call: -
cdr3_aa: CATSDPDRYQETQYF
cdr3_nt: TGTGCCACCAGTGACCCTGACAGGTACCAAGAGACCCAGTACTTC

clone_size: -
j_call: TRBJ2-3
v_call: TRBV30
d_call: TRBD1
cdr3_aa: CAWSAGTGGLTDTQYF
cdr3_nt: TGTGCCTGGAGTGCCGGGACAGGGGGCCTCACAGATACGCAGTATTTT

clone_size: -
j_call: TRBJ2-1
v_call: TRBV9
d_call: TRBD2
cdr3_aa: CASSRSGLAGGPFENEQFF
cdr3_nt: TGTGCCAGCAGCCGAAGCGGACTAGCGGGAGGCCCTTTTGAGAATGAGCAGTTCTTC

clone_size: once
j_call: TRBJ2-5
v_call: TRBV2
d_call: -
cdr3_aa: CASSELTYQETQYF
cdr3_nt: TGTGCCAGCAGTGAATTGACATACCAAGAGACCCAGTACTTC

clone_size: -
j_call: TRBJ1-2
v_call: TRBV30
d_call: -
cdr3_aa: CAWDRRGRYGYTF
cdr3_nt: TGTGCCTGGGACCGCAGGGGTCGCTATGGCTACACCTTC

clone_size: -
j_call: TRBJ1-2
v_call: TRBV6-5
d_call: TRBD1
cdr3_aa: CASSYAGQSYGYTF
cdr3_nt: TGTGCCAGCAGTTACGCGGGACAGTCCTATGGCTACACCTTC

clone_size: -
j_call: TRBJ1-5
v_call: TRBV6-2/TRBV6-3
d_call: TRBD1
cdr3_aa: CASSRPGTGGGQPQHF
cdr3_nt: TGTGCCAGCAGCCGTCCCGGGACAGGGGGCGGTCAGCCCCAGCATTTT